The entry that follows covers one T cell receptor (beta chain) sequence. The sample originates from a study of control samples from healthy donors and cancer patients. Libraries were prepared by immunoSEQ multiplex PCR; TCRdb keeps only in-frame clonotypes and omits some of them. Of 100,000 to 150,000 clones listed, roughly 90% are singletons. Germline V CDR1 and CDR2: MGHRA, YSYEKL. This CDR3 has 15 amino acids. Germline trimming cut 1 base from V and 10 bases from J; bases unmatched to any gene: 9. This receptor was taken from a man in his forties or fifties in good health. The rearrangement uses TRBV4-1 and TRBJ1-1, with 10 bases matching TRBD1. Specimen: blood. The CDR3 region is CASSQVRRQGAGAFF. CDR3 nucleotides: TGCGCCAGCAGCCAAGTAAGGCGACAGGGGGCTGGAGCTTTCTTT.